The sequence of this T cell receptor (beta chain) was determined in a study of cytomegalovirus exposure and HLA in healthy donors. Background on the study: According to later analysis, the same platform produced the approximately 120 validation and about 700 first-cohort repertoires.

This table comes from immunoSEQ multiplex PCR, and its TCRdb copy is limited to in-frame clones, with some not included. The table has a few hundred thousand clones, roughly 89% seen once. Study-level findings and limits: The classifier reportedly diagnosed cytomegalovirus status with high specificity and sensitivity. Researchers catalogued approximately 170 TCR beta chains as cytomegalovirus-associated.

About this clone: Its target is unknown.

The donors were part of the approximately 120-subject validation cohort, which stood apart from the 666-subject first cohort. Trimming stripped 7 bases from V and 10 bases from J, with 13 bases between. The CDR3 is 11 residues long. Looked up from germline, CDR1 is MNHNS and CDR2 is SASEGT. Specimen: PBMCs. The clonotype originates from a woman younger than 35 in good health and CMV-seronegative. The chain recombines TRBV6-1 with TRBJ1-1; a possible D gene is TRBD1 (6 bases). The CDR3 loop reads CASNAQGRAFF. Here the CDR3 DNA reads TGTGCCAGCAATGCACAGGGAAGAGCTTTCTTT.